The entry below gives a single TCR beta chain sequence along with its context. Its antigen is not yet known. It has no much larger one-base neighbor in the sample; base qualities were not kept. The immunoSEQ Assay, a bias-controlled multiplex PCR, was used to amplify TCRbeta CDR3 regions from genomic DNA. As for the authors' bioinformatics: The number of nucleated cells in each sample was estimated from the amplification of reference gene primers within the assay. To quantify the absolute abundance of each unique TCRbeta CDR3 rearrangement, sequence reads were collapsed and filtered. For each sample, productive Simpson clonality was calculated as the square root of Simpson's diversity index over productive rearrangements. TCRdb limited this immuneACCESS table to in-frame rearrangements with V and J called. A share of clones is missing; checked studies link under half to unresolved V genes, and the rest is unexplained. V and J calls and clone size are copied from that table; D and trimming were computed from the DNA. This sample is represented by about 230,000 clones; approximately 89% of them were singletons. The ten largest clonotypes hold over 3.5% of the sample.

This entry comes from a study of blood T cell repertoires in COVID-19 (dated by TCRdb to about 2020). For context, the study as a whole: Collaborator samples came from the United States, Italy and Spain and covered acute and convalescent phases of COVID-19. The prospective study material was composed of cDNA or gDNA derived from T cells, B-cell-depleted T cells, or PBMCs. Where available, HLA class I and class II types were obtained from metadata supplied by the sample provider rather than from assay-based typing. The repertoires were made available in a free public database intended to serve as a resource for research on the immune response to SARS-CoV-2. Samples came from the ongoing ImmuneRACE study (first 160 participants) plus 1,254 subjects from 6 global collaborators. The dataset comprised deeply sampled blood TCRbeta repertoires from subjects exposed to, actively infected with, or recovered from COVID-19. Sample metadata almost always included a de-identified subject ID, COVID-19 status, age in years and sex. The paper's findings and limits, for the study overall: Clinical and demographic metadata were provided uncurated, with the amount varying by source and participant.

Enrolling through a virtual design, the prospective study's participants ranged in age from roughly 18 to 100 years and lived across roughly 24 United States geographic areas. In the prospective study, participants were assigned to cohorts based on the clinical history participants reported in a screening survey and a study questionnaire. Exposed participants had been in contact, within 2 weeks of entering the study, with a person who had a PCR-confirmed or clinician-diagnosed case of COVID-19. Mobile phlebotomists in the prospective study collected whole blood, serum and a nasopharyngeal or oropharyngeal swab from every participant. Over an approximately 2-month period, participants in the prospective study had the option of providing additional blood draws and questionnaires. Blood samples from the prospective study were shipped frozen or at room temperature prior to DNA extraction. This TCR was recovered from a woman aged 25 to 39 who had been exposed to COVID-19. Sequencing input: PBMCs or T cells enriched from blood (not recorded which).

The nucleotides are TGTGCCAGCATGACTAGGAGAATGAACACTGAAGCTTTCTTT. Translated, it reads CASMTRRMNTEAFF. This receptor chain uses TRBV6-5 and TRBJ1-1, with the D gene not clear enough to name. CDR1 is given as MNHEY and CDR2 as SVGAGI, both from the germline V gene. V lost 7 bases and J lost 0 bases; the stretch between them is 12 bases long. Its CDR3 holds 14 amino acids, cysteine through phenylalanine. Kept here is only the CDR3 DNA, which spans 42 bases and is read in frame from base 1.